The entry below describes one T cell receptor beta chain. As originally analysed: Reference gene primer amplification yielded estimated nucleated cell counts. The table came from immunoSEQ multiplex PCR; TCRdb's copy has only in-frame clones and leaves some out. The D gene and trimming were derived from the DNA, and the V and J assignments and clone size from that table. The sample has roughly 250,000 clones; under 90% are singletons. These data are taken from a study of blood T cell repertoires in COVID-19. Study information: The cDNA or gDNA used as material had been derived from T cells, B-cell-depleted T cells, or PBMCs.

Germline lookup yields CDR1 SGHNT and CDR2 YYREEE (reference sequence). V lost 4 bases and J lost 0, with 8 bases in between. This CDR3 region has 14 residues. The sequencing input was peripheral blood. The receptor's source is a human donor in a cohort sampled during active COVID-19. The chain is built from TRBV5-4 and TRBJ2-4; D unclear. CDR3 DNA: TGTGCCAGCAGCCGTCAGTTAGCCAAAAACATTCAGTACTTC. This encodes CASSRQLAKNIQYF.